These 5 T cell receptor beta chains were sequenced from one sample in a study of blood T cell repertoires in COVID-19. Here immunoSEQ multiplex PCR was the method, and the copy in TCRdb shows in-frame clones only, minus some. The sample gives around 290,000 clones, approximately 90% of which show up once; approximately 2% is in the top ten. Material: PBMCs or T cells enriched from blood (not recorded which). The receptors shown here come from a woman aged 55 to 70 in a cohort exposed to, infected with or recovered from COVID-19 (not recorded which).

The rearrangement uses TRBV10-2 and TRBJ2-5, with a weak D call TRBD2 (6 bases). The CDR3 loop spans 14 amino acids. The germline CDR1 and CDR2 sequences are WSHSY and SAAADI. V gave up 5 bases and J gave up 1 base, with 11 bases separating them. CDR3 sequence reads: CASSTWTTQETQYF. CDR3 coding DNA: TGCGCCAGCAGTACCTGGACTACCCAAGAGACCCAGTACTTC.

The chain employs TRBV2 and TRBJ2-5; D is perhaps TRBD1 (6 bases). The CDR3 spans 14 residues. The V and J ends lost 4 bases and 4 bases respectively, with 13 bases between them. Germline assignment: CDR1 SNHLY and CDR2 FYNNEI. CDR3 nucleotide sequence: TGTGCCAGCAGTGGGCAGGGGATCGGAGAGACCCAGTACTTC. Protein sequence: CASSGQGIGETQYF.

This rearrangement joins TRBV10-3 to TRBJ2-7, with 8 bases lining up with TRBD1. The ends lost 0 bases at V and 6 bases at J; junction bases unmatched: 7. Per germline, CDR1 ENHRY and CDR2 SYGVKD. This CDR3 spans 15 amino acids. CDR3 sequence: CAISESTRGRGEQYF. Here the CDR3 DNA reads TGTGCCATCAGTGAGTCTACCAGGGGGCGCGGCGAGCAGTACTTC.

This CDR3 reads CASSLGGLGNTIYF. As DNA, the CDR3 is TGTGCCAGCAGTTTGGGGGGGCTAGGAAACACCATATATTTT. The chain is built from TRBV28 and TRBJ1-3; D might be TRBD1 (6 bases). Between the trimmed V and J ends, which lost 3 bases and 4 bases, there was a span of 10 bases. CDR1 is MDHEN, CDR2 SYDVKM, per germline. The CDR3 has 14 residues.

This rearrangement joins TRBV29-1 to TRBJ2-1; a possible D gene is TRBD1 (6 bases). Germline CDR1 SQVTM, CDR2 ANQGSEA. V was shortened by 4 bases and J by 16 bases, with 17 bases between the two germline ends. CDR3 length equals 11 residues. The CDR3 DNA sequence: TGCAGCGTTGCCCACCGGGACACCCTTTTCTTC. The encoded protein is CSVAHRDTLFF.